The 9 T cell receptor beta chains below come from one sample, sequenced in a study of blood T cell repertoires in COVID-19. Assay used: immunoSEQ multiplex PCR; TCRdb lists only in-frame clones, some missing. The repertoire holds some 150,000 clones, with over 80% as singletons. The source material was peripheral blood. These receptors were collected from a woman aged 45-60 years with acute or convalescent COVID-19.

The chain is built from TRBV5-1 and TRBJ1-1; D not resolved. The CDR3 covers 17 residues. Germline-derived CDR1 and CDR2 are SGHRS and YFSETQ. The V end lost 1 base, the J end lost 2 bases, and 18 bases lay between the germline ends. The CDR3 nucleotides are TGCGCCAGCAGCTTGAGTGTCAGGCTTGGGTCTAACACTGAAGCTTTCTTT. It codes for CASSLSVRLGSNTEAFF.

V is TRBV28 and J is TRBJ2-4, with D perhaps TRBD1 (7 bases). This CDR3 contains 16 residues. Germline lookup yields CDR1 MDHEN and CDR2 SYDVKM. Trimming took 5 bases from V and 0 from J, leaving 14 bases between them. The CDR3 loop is CASSPQGTLAKNIQYF. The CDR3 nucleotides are TGTGCCAGCAGTCCACAGGGGACTTTAGCCAAAAACATTCAGTACTTC.

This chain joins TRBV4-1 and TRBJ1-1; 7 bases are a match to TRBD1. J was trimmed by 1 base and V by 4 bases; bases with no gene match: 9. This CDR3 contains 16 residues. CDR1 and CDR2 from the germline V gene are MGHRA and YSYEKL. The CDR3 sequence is CASSLRGGSGNTEAFF. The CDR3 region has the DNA TGCGCCAGCAGCCTAAGAGGGGGCTCGGGGAACACTGAAGCTTTCTTT.

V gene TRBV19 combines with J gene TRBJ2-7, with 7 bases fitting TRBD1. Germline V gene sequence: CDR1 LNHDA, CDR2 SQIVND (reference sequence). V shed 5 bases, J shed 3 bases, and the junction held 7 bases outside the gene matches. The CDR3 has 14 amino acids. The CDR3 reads CASSPRDSHYEQYF. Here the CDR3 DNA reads TGTGCCAGTAGTCCCCGGGACAGCCACTACGAGCAGTACTTC. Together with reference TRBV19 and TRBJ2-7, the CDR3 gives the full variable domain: DGGITQSPKYLFRKEGQNVTLSCEQNLNHDAMYWYRQDPGQGLRLIYYSQIVNDFQKGDIAEGYSVSREKKESFPLTVTSAQKNPTAFYLCASSPRDSHYEQYFGPGTRLTVT.

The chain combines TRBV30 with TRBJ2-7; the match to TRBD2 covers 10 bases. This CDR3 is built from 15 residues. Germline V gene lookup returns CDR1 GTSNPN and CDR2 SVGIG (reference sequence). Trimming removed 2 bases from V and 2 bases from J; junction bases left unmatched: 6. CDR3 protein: CAWSPSGRVPYEQYF. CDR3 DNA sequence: TGTGCCTGGAGTCCCAGCGGGAGGGTACCCTACGAGCAGTACTTC. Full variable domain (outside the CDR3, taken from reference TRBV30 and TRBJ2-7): SQTIHQWPATLVQPVGSPLSLECTVEGTSNPNLYWYRQAAGRGLQLLFYSVGIGQISSEVPQNLSASRPQDRQFILSSKKLLLSDSGFYLCAWSPSGRVPYEQYFGPGTRLTVT.

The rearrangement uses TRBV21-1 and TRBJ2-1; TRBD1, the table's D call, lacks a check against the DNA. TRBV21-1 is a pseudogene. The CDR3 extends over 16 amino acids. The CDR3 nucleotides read TGTGCCAGCAGCCCCCCCGGGACAGGGGGCCTAAATGAGCAGTTCTTC. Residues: CASSPPGTGGLNEQFF.

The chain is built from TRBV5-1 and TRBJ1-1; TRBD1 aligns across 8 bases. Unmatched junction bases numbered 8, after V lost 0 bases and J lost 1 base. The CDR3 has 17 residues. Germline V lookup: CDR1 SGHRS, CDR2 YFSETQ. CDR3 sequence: CASSLGQGSRKNTEAFF. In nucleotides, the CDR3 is TGCGCCAGCAGCTTGGGACAGGGGTCCCGTAAGAACACTGAAGCTTTCTTT.

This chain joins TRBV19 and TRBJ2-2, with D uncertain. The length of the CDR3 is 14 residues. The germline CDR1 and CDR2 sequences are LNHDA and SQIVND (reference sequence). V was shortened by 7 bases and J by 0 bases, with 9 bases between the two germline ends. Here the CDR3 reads CASKQNPNTGELFF. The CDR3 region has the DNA TGTGCCAGTAAACAGAACCCGAACACCGGGGAGCTGTTTTTT.

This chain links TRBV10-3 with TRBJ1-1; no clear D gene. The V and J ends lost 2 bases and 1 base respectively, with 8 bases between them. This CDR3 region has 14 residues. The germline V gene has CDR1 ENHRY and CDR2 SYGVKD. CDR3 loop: CAISEMERNTEAFF. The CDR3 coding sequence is TGTGCCATCAGTGAGATGGAGAGGAACACTGAAGCTTTCTTT.